This T cell receptor (beta chain) was observed in a study of regulatory T cells in long-lasting Graves disease. Study conclusions and caveats: Only peripheral blood was studied, not thyroid tissue.

Arm-PCR with iRepertoire HTBI primers amplified the CDR3 regions for these TCR beta libraries. Each CDR3 protein gets one entry after TCRdb re-called the multiplex PCR reads with MiXCR. The table includes almost 350,000 distinct CDR3 sequences, about 19% detected once. As to this clonotype: The antigen remains undetermined.

Regarding time point: persistent/refractory GD, antithyroid drugs over 5 years with positive TRAb. Isolated PBMC RNA provided the starting material for the TCR library. J lost 4 bases, V lost 3 bases, and 6 bases had no gene match. There are 14 residues in the CDR3. The germline V gene encodes CDR1 SGHDT and CDR2 YYEEEE. This specimen consisted of peripheral blood mononuclear cells (PBMCs), obtained when the disease was refractory, from a patient treated with antithyroid drugs. The chain is built from TRBV5-6 and TRBJ1-2; 7 bases are a match to TRBD1. This receptor was obtained from a female donor with Graves disease. The CDR3 sequence: CASSWYRGSYGYTF. The CDR3 DNA follows: TGTGCCAGCAGCTGGTACAGGGGTAGCTATGGCTACACCTTC.